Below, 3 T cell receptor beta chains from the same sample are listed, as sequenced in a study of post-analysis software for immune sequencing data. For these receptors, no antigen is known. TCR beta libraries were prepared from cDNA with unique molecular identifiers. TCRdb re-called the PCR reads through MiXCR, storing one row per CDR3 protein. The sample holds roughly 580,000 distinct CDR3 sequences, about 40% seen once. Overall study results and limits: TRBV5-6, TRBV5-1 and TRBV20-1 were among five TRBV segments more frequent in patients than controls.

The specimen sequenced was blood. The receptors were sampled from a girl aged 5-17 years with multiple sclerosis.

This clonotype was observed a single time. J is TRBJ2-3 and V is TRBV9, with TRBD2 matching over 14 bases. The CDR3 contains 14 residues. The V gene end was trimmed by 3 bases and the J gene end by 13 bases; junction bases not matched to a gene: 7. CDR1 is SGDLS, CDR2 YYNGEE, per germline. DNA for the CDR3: TGTGCCAGCAGCGGGGGGACTAGCGGGGGCTTTAAGTATTTT. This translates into CASSGGTSGGFKYF.

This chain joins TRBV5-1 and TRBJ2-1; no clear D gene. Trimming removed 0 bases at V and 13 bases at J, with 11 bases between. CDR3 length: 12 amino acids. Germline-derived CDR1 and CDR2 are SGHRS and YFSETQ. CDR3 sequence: CASSLAGQSQFF. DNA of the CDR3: TGCGCCAGCAGCTTGGCCGGGCAGAGTCAGTTCTTC. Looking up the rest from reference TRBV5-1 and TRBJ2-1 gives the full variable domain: KAGVTQTPRYLIKTRGQQVTLSCSPISGHRSVSWYQQTPGQGLQFLFEYFSETQRNKGNFPGRFSGRQFSNSRSEMNVSTLELGDSALYLCASSLAGQSQFFGPGTRLTVL.

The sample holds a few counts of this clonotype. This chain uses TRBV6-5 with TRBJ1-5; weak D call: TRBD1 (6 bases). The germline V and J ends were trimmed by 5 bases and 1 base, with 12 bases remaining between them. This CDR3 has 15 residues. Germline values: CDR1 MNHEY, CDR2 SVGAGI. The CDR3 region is CASSPLDRSNQPQHF. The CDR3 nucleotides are TGTGCCAGCAGTCCGTTAGACAGGAGCAATCAGCCCCAGCATTTT.